This T cell receptor beta chain was captured in a study of CD8 T cells in ankylosing spondylitis. Germline V CDR1 and CDR2: SQVTM, ANQGSEA. J lost 8 bases, V lost 6 bases, and 13 bases had no gene match. This CDR3 is 14 amino acids long. This clonotype was detected ten times or more. Its antigen is currently unknown. Study conclusions and caveats: Disease-linked clones reportedly concentrated significantly in matched ankylosing spondylitis synovial fluid. Disease-linked clones were found to be CD8+ and relatively rare in peripheral blood.

Making use of molecular barcodes, quantitative 5'-RACE generated TCR beta libraries. Each CDR3 protein is one row after TCRdb ran MiXCR on the 5' RACE reads. The table lists 200,000 to 250,000 distinct CDR3 sequences, roughly 24% of them singletons. Source material: blood, either unsorted or a sorted T cell fraction (not recorded which). The origin of this receptor is a male donor with ankylosing spondylitis or in good health (not recorded which). J is TRBJ1-3 and V is TRBV29-1, with 7 bases fitting TRBD1. The CDR3 region is CSVCRDSYCDTIYF. CDR3 DNA sequence: TGCAGCGTGTGCCGGGACAGCTACTGTGACACCATATATTTT.